A single sample gave rise to the 31 T cell receptor beta chains below, sequenced in a study of post-analysis software for immune sequencing data. Whole-study results and caveats: There were five TRBV segments more frequent in patients than controls, and TRBV5-6, TRBV5-1 and TRBV20-1 were among them.

Every TCR beta cDNA library bore unique molecular identifiers. TCRdb fed the PCR reads into MiXCR, producing one record per CDR3 protein. The sample records roughly 540,000 distinct CDR3 sequences, around 34% being singletons. Their antigens are not known. Specimen: blood. The receptor set was obtained from a girl aged 2-17 years with multiple sclerosis.

In its sample, this clonotype was seen a few times. The rearrangement uses TRBV20-1 and TRBJ2-1, with 7 positions matching TRBD1. V lost 7 bases and J lost 0; bases outside the gene matches: 9. This CDR3 spans 15 amino acids. CDR1 DFQATT and CDR2 SNEGSKA come from the germline V gene (reference sequence). CDR3 coding DNA: TGCAGTGTTTCAGAGGGGACAGCCTCCTACAATGAGCAGTTCTTC. Translating gives CSVSEGTASYNEQFF.

This clonotype was seen a handful of times. This chain links TRBV5-1 with TRBJ2-3, with D possibly called TRBD1 or TRBD2 (7 bases each). The CDR3 is 16 amino acids. V lost 0 bases and J 4 bases, leaving 15 bases between the germline ends. Germline V gene data show CDR1 as SGHRS and CDR2 as YFSETQ. The CDR3 bases are TGCGCCAGCAGCTTGGAGGGCAGGGGGGGAGCAGATACGCAGTATTTT. Amino acid sequence: CASSLEGRGGADTQYF.

The chain combines TRBV5-6 with TRBJ1-2, with D perhaps matching TRBD1 (5 bases). The germline gives CDR1 SGHDT, CDR2 YYEEEE. The CDR3 has 11 residues. Here the CDR3 DNA reads TGTGCGGTACGGGGGACTAGTGGCTACACCTTC. This gives the protein CAVRGTSGYTF.

Points on this clonotype: An end of the junction does not agree with germline; a read error may underlie this. V is TRBV6-1 and J is TRBJ2-7; no firm D call. The J call is uncertain, as TRBJ2-5 better fits the DNA end. The CDR3 spans 13 residues. Per germline, CDR1 MNHNS and CDR2 SASEGT. The CDR3, as DNA: TGTGCCAGCAGACCCGCAGGCCAAGGGACCCAGTACTTC. Translated: CASRPAGQGTQYF.

This chain joins TRBV7-9 and TRBJ1-4, with a possible D match to TRBD1 (5 bases). The CDR3 spans 10 residues. Germline CDR1 is SEHNR and CDR2 is FQNEAQ (reference sequence). V was clipped by 8 bases and J by 14 bases, with 12 bases between them. The CDR3 bases are TGTGCCAGCGGGGGACTGGGGCTGTTTTTT. Amino acid sequence: CASGGLGLFF.

The genes are TRBV12-3 or TRBV12-4 and TRBJ2-7; tentatively, D is TRBD2 (5 bases). The CDR3 covers 15 residues. Deletions cut 4 bases from V and 5 bases from J, with 18 bases between. The CDR3 reads CASSSQAAAFDEQYF. DNA for the CDR3: TGTGCCAGCAGTTCACAAGCGGCGGCTTTTGACGAGCAGTACTTC.

The gene calls are TRBV29-1 and TRBJ2-3; 9 bases are shared with TRBD2. J lost 2 bases, V lost 7 bases, and 10 bases had no gene match. Germline CDR1 SQVTM, CDR2 ANQGSEA. The CDR3 covers 15 residues. CDR3 in amino acids: CSATSSGGPTDTQYF. The DNA of the CDR3 is TGCAGCGCTACGTCGAGCGGGGGGCCCACAGATACGCAGTATTTT.

This clonotype was counted between two and nine times. The genes are TRBV5-1 and TRBJ1-2; 9 bases align to TRBD1. CDR3 length equals 14 residues. V shed 4 bases and J 4 bases; nucleotides not matched to a gene: 5. Germline V gives CDR1 SGHRS, CDR2 YFSETQ. CDR3 sequence: CASSEGQGFYGYTF. CDR3 bases: TGCGCCAGCAGCGAGGGACAGGGCTTCTATGGCTACACCTTC.

The rearrangement links TRBV27 to TRBJ2-1; D may be TRBD1 (7 bases). Trimming removed 3 bases from V and 8 bases from J, with 17 bases in between. This CDR3 is built from 15 residues. Germline CDR1 is MNHEY and CDR2 is SMNVEV (reference sequence). The CDR3 region has the DNA TGTGCCAGCAGTTTGGCCTCCGGAGGGGGCGATGAGCAGTTCTTC. It yields the protein CASSLASGGGDEQFF.

This clonotype was recorded a few times. The chain carries TRBV29-1 and TRBJ1-2; unclear D gene. V was cut by 4 bases and J by 5 bases, with 11 bases left in between. CDR1 is SQVTM and CDR2 is ANQGSEA in the germline V gene. The CDR3 totals 12 residues. The CDR3 DNA is TGCAGCGTTGCCAGAGATGAATATGGCTACACCTTC. This gives the protein CSVARDEYGYTF.

The CDR3 reads CASSWGDRSYEQYF. CDR3 coding DNA: TGCGCCAGCAGCTGGGGGGACAGATCCTACGAGCAGTACTTC. J is TRBJ2-7 and V is TRBV5-1; TRBD1 is a possible D gene (7 bases). The germline gives CDR1 SGHRS, CDR2 YFSETQ. The CDR3 has 14 amino acids. V lost 3 bases and J lost 1, with 11 bases in between.

This clonotype was detected only a few times. This sequence joins TRBV7-3 and TRBJ2-1; D is perhaps TRBD1 (5 bases). This CDR3 spans 15 amino acids. V was shortened by 6 bases and J by 6 bases, with 18 bases between the two germline ends. Germline V gene sequence: CDR1 SGHTA, CDR2 FQGTGA. The CDR3 sequence is CASSRQPGQSNEQFF. As DNA, the CDR3 is TGTGCCAGCAGTCGACAGCCGGGCCAGAGCAATGAGCAGTTCTTC.

V is TRBV12-3 or TRBV12-4 and J is TRBJ1-1; 9 nucleotides agree with TRBD1. The CDR3 is made up of 15 amino acids. V was pared by 5 bases and J by 3 bases, with 7 bases of the junction left unmatched. The CDR3 DNA reads as TGTGCCAGCAGTATTAACAGGGGGCGAGACACTGAAGCTTTCTTT. As protein: CASSINRGRDTEAFF.

This clonotype was seen only a few times. V is TRBV6-1 and J is TRBJ2-1; D unclear. The CDR3 has 11 amino acids. With 1 base removed from V and 5 bases from J, the gap between germline ends came to 0 bases. The V gene's germline CDR1 is MNHNS and CDR2 SASEGT. The CDR3 bases are TGTGCCAGCAGTGAAGACAATGAGCAGTTCTTC. It specifies CASSEDNEQFF.

This clonotype showed up just a few times. The gene calls are TRBV7-3 and TRBJ1-2; no definite D call. The CDR3 is made up of 15 amino acids. Trimming removed 5 bases at V and 9 bases at J, with 22 bases between. From germline, CDR1 is SGHTA and CDR2 FQGTGA. The CDR3 sequence: CASSMGIVNKDRYTF. The CDR3 nucleotides read TGTGCCAGCAGCATGGGGATCGTAAATAAGGATCGCTACACCTTC. Together with reference TRBV7-3 and TRBJ1-2, the CDR3 gives the full variable domain: GAGVSQTPSNKVTEKGKYVELRCDPISGHTALYWYRQSLGQGPEFLIYFQGTGAADDSGLPNDRFFAVRPEGSVSTLKIQRTERGDSAVYLCASSMGIVNKDRYTFGSGTRLTVV.

The chain recombines TRBV6-5 with TRBJ1-5, with D possibly matching TRBD1 (5 bases). This CDR3 comprises 16 residues. Trimming stripped 5 bases from V and 2 bases from J, with 16 bases between. Germline CDR1 is MNHEY and CDR2 is SVGAGI. CDR3 amino acids: CASSTRAPGGNQPQHF. CDR3 sequence (DNA): TGTGCCAGCAGTACCAGGGCGCCGGGGGGCAATCAGCCCCAGCATTTT.

V gene TRBV20-1 combines with J gene TRBJ2-5; 7 bases agree with TRBD1. Germline V gene data show CDR1 as DFQATT and CDR2 as SNEGSKA (reference sequence). V was pared by 0 bases and J by 2 bases, with 0 bases of the junction left unmatched. The CDR3 has 13 amino acids. The CDR3 protein is CSAREGQQETQYF. Here the CDR3 DNA reads TGCAGTGCTAGAGAGGGACAGCAAGAGACCCAGTACTTC.

This chain connects TRBV27 to TRBJ2-2, with 7 bases lining up with TRBD1. The CDR3 has 14 amino acids. Germline V gene sequence: CDR1 MNHEY, CDR2 SMNVEV (reference sequence). After removal of 5 bases from V and 6 bases from J, the junction contained 6 bases not matched to a gene. CDR3: CASSPRTGAGELFF. CDR3 nucleotides: TGTGCCAGCAGTCCTAGGACAGGTGCCGGGGAGCTGTTTTTT.

This clonotype was seen more than once but under ten times. The chain combines TRBV20-1 with TRBJ2-5; D assignment may be TRBD1 or TRBD2 (6 bases each). The V gene's germline CDR1 is DFQATT and CDR2 SNEGSKA (reference sequence). The CDR3 extends over 12 amino acids. V was pared by 7 bases and J by 11 bases, with 20 bases between. CDR3 bases: TGCAGTGAGGGACTGCGACAGGTTGAGCAGTACTTC. As protein: CSEGLRQVEQYF.

The chain uses TRBV6-5 and TRBJ2-7; 9 nucleotides agree with TRBD1. This CDR3 is 18 amino acids long. CDR1 is MNHEY and CDR2 is SVGAGI in the germline V gene. J gave up 5 bases and V 0 bases, and 14 bases lay outside the gene matches. Written as DNA, the CDR3 is TGTGCCAGCAGTTACTCGATAGGCGGCGGGACAGGGCTCAACGAGCAGTACTTC. Its protein product is CASSYSIGGGTGLNEQYF.

CDR3 loop: CASTRQGKTGELFF. The CDR3 coding sequence is TGTGCCAGCACTAGACAGGGGAAGACCGGGGAGCTGTTTTTT. The rearrangement links TRBV6-5 to TRBJ2-2, with 8 bases that match TRBD1. The CDR3 has 14 amino acids. Trimming removed 7 bases from V and 5 bases from J; junction bases left unmatched: 6. CDR1 MNHEY and CDR2 SVGAGI come from the germline V gene.

CDR3 sequence: CASSLGSETSVYEQYF. CDR3 nucleotides: TGTGCCAGCAGCTTAGGCTCAGAGACTAGCGTCTACGAGCAGTACTTC. The chain combines TRBV13 with TRBJ2-7, with 8 bases lining up with TRBD2. CDR3 length equals 16 residues. Germline V gene data show CDR1 as PRHDT and CDR2 as FYEKMQ (reference sequence). V gave up 0 bases and J gave up 3 bases; unmatched junction bases: 7.

This chain links TRBV10-3 with TRBJ2-3; 12 nucleotides line up with TRBD2. Trimming removed 3 bases from V and 0 bases from J; junction bases left unmatched: 10. The germline V gene has CDR1 ENHRY and CDR2 SYGVKD. The CDR3 sequence is 19 residues long. This chain's CDR3 is CAISDRTSGGSKSTDTQYF. The CDR3 DNA sequence: TGTGCCATCAGTGATCGCACTAGCGGGGGGTCCAAGAGCACAGATACGCAGTATTTT.

Here the CDR3 DNA reads TGTGCCACCAGCAAAAACACAGATACGCAGTATTTT. Its protein product is CATSKNTDTQYF. The chain is built from TRBV15 and TRBJ2-3; D is uncertain. CDR3 length equals 12 residues. The V end was cut by 4 bases, the J end by 2 bases, with 4 bases between. Per germline, CDR1 LNHNV and CDR2 YYDKDF (reference sequence).

On this clonotype: At one boundary the junction diverges from the germline segment, which might be a read error. V gene TRBV7-9 combines with J gene TRBJ2-4, with D possibly being TRBD2 (7 bases). The J call may not be correct, given that the DNA end is closer to TRBJ2-5. Germline CDR1 reads SEHNR; CDR2 reads FQNEAQ (reference sequence). This CDR3 region has 17 residues. The CDR3 DNA reads TGTGCCGGCAGCTTAGCCCCTGGGGGCGGGAGTGAAGAGACCCAGTACTTC. Translation: CAGSLAPGGGSEETQYF.

This clonotype has more than one count but fewer than ten. The chain recombines TRBV6-5 with TRBJ2-1; the D gene is possibly TRBD1 (6 bases). This CDR3 is built from 15 residues. Trimming pared 10 bases from V and 2 bases from J, leaving 18 bases between. Germline CDR1 MNHEY, CDR2 SVGAGI. CDR3 nucleotide sequence: TGTGCCACCACCACTCCGACAGGCCCCTACAATGAGCAGTTCTTC. It encodes CATTTPTGPYNEQFF.

V and J are TRBV20-1 and TRBJ2-5; D remains ambiguous. The CDR3 extends over 15 amino acids. Trimming took 4 bases from V and 2 from J, leaving 17 bases between them. The V gene's germline CDR1 is DFQATT and CDR2 SNEGSKA (reference sequence). The CDR3 DNA follows: TGCAGTGCTACGCCCCTCAGACACTTACAAGAGACCCAGTACTTC. Protein sequence: CSATPLRHLQETQYF.

Notes on this clonotype: One end of the junction does not line up with germline, which may come from a read error. The J gene is TRBJ2-1, the V gene TRBV12-3 or TRBV12-4, with 8 nucleotides matching TRBD1. CDR3 length equals 16 residues. CDR3 bases: TGTGCCGGCAGTCCAACCGACAGGGGAACGGACAATGAGCAGTTCTTC. It codes for CAGSPTDRGTDNEQFF.

This rearrangement joins TRBV6-5 to TRBJ2-1, with D perhaps given as TRBD1 or TRBD2 (6 bases each). The CDR3 consists of 16 residues. Between the trimmed V and J ends, which lost 2 bases and 0 bases, there was a span of 11 bases. Per the germline V gene, CDR1 is MNHEY and CDR2 is SVGAGI. The CDR3 sequence: CASSYEGGSSYNEQFF. The CDR3 nucleotides read TGTGCCAGCAGTTACGAGGGGGGAAGCTCCTACAATGAGCAGTTCTTC.

The rearrangement uses TRBV20-1 and TRBJ1-5, with D perhaps matching TRBD1 (6 bases). The CDR3 spans 16 residues. In germline, CDR1 is DFQATT, CDR2 SNEGSKA (reference sequence). Trimming took off 0 bases at V and 0 bases at J, with 12 bases between the two ends. The CDR3 DNA follows: TGCAGTGCTAGAGATGGGGCAGGGGCTAGCAATCAGCCCCAGCATTTT. Protein: CSARDGAGASNQPQHF.

In its sample, this clonotype was seen a few times. The rearrangement joins TRBV6-1 to TRBJ2-7, with 7 bases identical to TRBD1. The DNA end lines up better with TRBJ2-5; the J call may be wrong. Germline lookup yields CDR1 MNHNS and CDR2 SASEGT. The CDR3 totals 16 residues. CDR3 residues: CASSEVPNRGEGTQYF. CDR3 in DNA: TGTGCCAGCAGTGAAGTCCCAAACAGGGGAGAGGGGACCCAGTACTTC.